The entry below gives a single T cell receptor (beta chain) sequence along with its context. Other DNA variants within this sample encode the same CDR3. The data are from a study of shared clonotypes between healthy human individuals. The CDR3 is 14 residues long. V dropped 1 base and J dropped 5 bases, with 13 bases sitting between them. Germline lookup yields CDR1 SGHRS and CDR2 YFSETQ. TCRdb's table, derived via immunoSEQ multiplex PCR, lists solely in-frame clones and lacks some. The sample includes 2 million to 2.5 million clones, 90% to 95% of them seen just once. V usage is TRBV5-1 and J usage is TRBJ2-7, with D possibly matching TRBD2 (6 bases). This sequence was found in a young man in good health. Some clones in this sample may be carry-over from other donors' samples. Sequenced input: naive CD4+ T cells from PBMCs. Sample subset: CD45RA+ positively selected. This chain's CDR3 is CASSLLAGSDEQYF. The CDR3 nucleotides read TGCGCCAGCAGCTTGCTGGCGGGAAGTGACGAGCAGTACTTC.